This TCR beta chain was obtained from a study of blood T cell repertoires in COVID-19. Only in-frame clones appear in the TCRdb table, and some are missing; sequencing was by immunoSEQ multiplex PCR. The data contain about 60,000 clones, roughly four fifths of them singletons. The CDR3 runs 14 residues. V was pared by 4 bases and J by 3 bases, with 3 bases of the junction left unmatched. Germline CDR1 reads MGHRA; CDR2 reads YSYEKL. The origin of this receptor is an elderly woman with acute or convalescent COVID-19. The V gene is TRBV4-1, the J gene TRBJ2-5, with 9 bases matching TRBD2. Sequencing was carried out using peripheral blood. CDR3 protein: CASSRGLAEETQYF. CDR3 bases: TGCGCCAGCAGCCGGGGACTAGCTGAAGAGACCCAGTACTTC.